This TCR beta chain was documented in a study of STAT5B mutations in CD4+ large granular lymphocyte leukemia. Overall study findings and caveats: TRBV06-family usage was enriched in top patient clones (8/27) versus controls (2/35). No patients shared main leukemic clonotypes, though less than 30% appeared at low frequency elsewhere.

Of note for this clone: Its matching antigen is unknown.

Study processing details: A productive frequency of 2.59 x 10-5 was the lowest detectable. Assay: immunoSEQ multiplex PCR; the TCRdb copy retains only in-frame clones and omits some. V, J and clone size reflect that table, while D and trimming were determined from the DNA. The sample gives about 33,000 clones, 87% of which show up once; roughly 3.4% is in the top ten. After removal of 4 bases from V and 5 bases from J, the junction contained 4 bases not matched to a gene. CDR1 and CDR2 (germline): SNHLY, FYNNEI. The CDR3 is made up of 14 amino acids. Control samples were healthy donors' buffy coats. Sample: CD4+ T cells from blood buffy coats. The source is a human donor in good health. This chain uses TRBV2 with TRBJ2-1; 8 bases line up with TRBD1. CDR3 amino acids: CASSGTGSHNEQFF. DNA for the CDR3: TGTGCCAGCAGTGGGACAGGGTCTCACAATGAGCAGTTCTTC. The full variable domain, with the rest looked up from reference TRBV2 and TRBJ2-1, is EPEVTQTPSHQVTQMGQEVILRCVPISNHLYFYWYRQILGQKVEFLVSFYNNEISEKSEIFDDQFSVERPDGSNFTLKIRSTKLEDSAMYFCASSGTGSHNEQFFGPGTRLTVL.